A few counts support the clone carrying this T cell receptor beta chain. The source of the sample is a study of OX40 agonist ivuxolimab in advanced cancers. On the study more broadly: Treatment of patients was with ivuxolimab, an agonistic anti-OX40 (CD134) antibody. At doses from 0.01 to 10 mg/kg, patients were given intravenous ivuxolimab every 2 weeks.

The repertoire was sequenced with immunoSEQ multiplex PCR; TCRdb's copy has only in-frame clones and lacks some. Among just over 14,000 clones listed, about four fifths were seen once. This TCR came from an adult with an advanced solid tumor such as melanoma, head and neck, liver or kidney cancer. The sequencing here drew on CD4+ or CD8+ T cells sorted from blood, taken in a trial of the OX40 agonist ivuxolimab.

CDR3 region: CASSSLSSGLQASYEQYF. CDR3 bases: TGTGCCAGCAGTTCCCTTTCATCGGGACTCCAGGCTTCCTACGAGCAGTACTTC. This sequence joins TRBV27 and TRBJ2-7, with a weak D call TRBD2 (6 bases). V shed 4 bases and J shed 1 base, with 23 bases lying between them. The CDR3 runs 18 residues. Looked up from germline, CDR1 is MNHEY and CDR2 is SMNVEV (reference sequence).